The 24 T cell receptor beta chains below all came from one sample that was sequenced in a study of radiotherapy plus CTLA-4 blockade in lung cancer. Assay: immunoSEQ multiplex PCR; the TCRdb copy retains only in-frame clones and omits some. The sample lists about 95,000 clones; roughly 80% were seen once. The sample in question was peripheral blood, obtained from a patient treated with radiotherapy plus ipilimumab. Receptor source: a human donor with non-small cell lung cancer who had stable disease on radiotherapy plus ipilimumab.

The genes are TRBV7-2 and TRBJ1-2; perhaps TRBD1 as D (6 bases). The V end lost 1 base, the J end lost 2 bases, and 11 bases lay between the germline ends. The CDR3 is 15 amino acids. Germline lookup yields CDR1 SGHTA and CDR2 FQGNSA. The CDR3 spells CASSLGKGGNYGYTF. CDR3 sequence (DNA): TGTGCCAGCAGCTTAGGGAAGGGGGGAAACTATGGCTACACCTTC.

Turning to this clone: The junction departs from the called germline gene at one end, perhaps through a read error. The rearrangement links TRBV5-4 to TRBJ2-1; 8 bases map to TRBD2. The germline CDR1 and CDR2 sequences are SGHNT and YYREEE (reference sequence). The CDR3 has 14 residues. The CDR3 bases are TGTGCCAGCAGTTTGGTCCGGGAGGGAAATGAGCAGTTCTTC. Protein sequence: CASSLVREGNEQFF.

The table lists this clone with a few counts. The J gene is TRBJ2-7, the V gene TRBV5-1; 7 nucleotides align to TRBD1. Germline CDR1 is SGHRS and CDR2 is YFSETQ. V was clipped by 2 bases and J by 2 bases; unmatched bases: 1. This CDR3 has 13 residues. CDR3 DNA: TGCGCCAGCAGCTTTGACAGGGCCTACGAGCAGTACTTC. Amino acids: CASSFDRAYEQYF.

This chain links TRBV14 with TRBJ2-5, with no clear D. Germline V lookup: CDR1 SGHDN, CDR2 FVKESK. With 4 bases removed from V and 6 bases from J, the gap between germline ends came to 9 bases. This CDR3 has 12 amino acids. CDR3 amino acids: CASSLPSQTQYF. The DNA for the CDR3 is TGTGCCAGCAGCCTCCCCTCCCAGACCCAGTACTTC. The full variable domain, in which reference TRBV14 and TRBJ2-5 provide the parts outside the CDR3, is EAGVTQFPSHSVIEKGQTVTLRCDPISGHDNLYWYRRVMGKEIKFLLHFVKESKQDESGMPNNRFLAERTGGTYSTLKVQPAELEDSGVYFCASSLPSQTQYFGPGTRLLVL.

This chain joins TRBV20-1 and TRBJ2-1; D uncertain. Germline values: CDR1 DFQATT, CDR2 SNEGSKA (reference sequence). The CDR3 runs 11 residues. CDR3 in DNA: TGCAAAACGGACTCCTACAATGAGCAGTTCTTC. Translating it yields CKTDSYNEQFF.

The rearrangement joins TRBV5-1 to TRBJ1-3; possibly TRBD1 for D (5 bases). Deletions cut 1 base from V and 1 base from J, with 6 bases between. The CDR3 runs to 14 residues. Germline CDR1 reads SGHRS; CDR2 reads YFSETQ. The CDR3 protein is CASSLRGSGNTIYF. The CDR3, as DNA: TGCGCCAGCAGCTTGCGGGGGTCTGGAAACACCATATATTTT.

This chain joins TRBV28 and TRBJ2-4; weak D call: TRBD2 (5 bases). The CDR3 is 13 amino acids. CDR1 and CDR2 (germline): MDHEN, SYDVKM. Trimming pared 5 bases from V and 3 bases from J, leaving 8 bases between. In DNA, the CDR3 is TGTGCCAGCAGTCCTGGACTCAAAAACATTCAGTACTTC. It yields the protein CASSPGLKNIQYF.

The J gene is TRBJ2-1, the V gene TRBV5-1, with TRBD1 identical over 7 bases. The CDR3 sequence is 16 residues long. CDR1 is SGHRS, CDR2 YFSETQ, per germline. V lost 1 base and J lost 5; bases outside the gene matches: 9. The CDR3: CASSLFQGVRDNEQFF. The CDR3 nucleotides read TGCGCCAGCAGCTTGTTCCAGGGGGTGAGGGACAATGAGCAGTTCTTC. The full variable domain, rest sourced from reference TRBV5-1 and TRBJ2-1, is KAGVTQTPRYLIKTRGQQVTLSCSPISGHRSVSWYQQTPGQGLQFLFEYFSETQRNKGNFPGRFSGRQFSNSRSEMNVSTLELGDSALYLCASSLFQGVRDNEQFFGPGTRLTVL.

This clone appeared a few times. The chain joins TRBV5-5 to TRBJ1-5; 7 bases agree with TRBD1. The CDR3 contains 17 residues. CDR1 SGHKS and CDR2 YYEKEE come from the germline V gene (reference sequence). V was pared by 2 bases and J by 4 bases, with 12 bases of the junction left unmatched. The CDR3 coding sequence is TGTGCCAGCAGCTTCGGGCCCACAGGGGCTACGAATCAGCCCCAGCATTTT. Its protein product is CASSFGPTGATNQPQHF.

The rearrangement joins TRBV28 to TRBJ2-1, with 12 bases matching TRBD2. V shed 6 bases, J shed 8 bases, and the junction held 8 bases outside the gene matches. Per germline, CDR1 MDHEN and CDR2 SYDVKM. CDR3 size: 15 residues. The CDR3 sequence is CASRQSSGGGDEQFF. The CDR3 coding sequence is TGTGCCAGCAGACAATCTAGCGGGGGGGGCGATGAGCAGTTCTTC.

On this clone: Other DNA sequences in this specimen translate into the identical CDR3. This sequence joins TRBV18 and TRBJ1-5; maybe TRBD1 (5 bases). The CDR3 consists of 14 residues. The germline gives CDR1 KGHSH, CDR2 LQKENI. The ends were cut back, 3 bases at V and 7 bases at J, with 13 bases in the middle. In nucleotides, the CDR3 is TGTGCCAGCTCACCGGGGCAGGGAGGACAGCCCCAGCATTTT. Translated: CASSPGQGGQPQHF.

V usage is TRBV28 and J usage is TRBJ2-6; D unresolved. The V gene lost 9 bases and the J gene lost 0 bases, with 9 bases spanning the gap. This CDR3 has 14 amino acids. Germline CDR1 and CDR2: MDHEN and SYDVKM. Here the CDR3 reads CASRIRSGANVLTF. As DNA, the CDR3 is TGTGCCAGTCGCATTCGCTCTGGGGCCAACGTCCTGACTTTC.

The genes are TRBV18 and TRBJ2-5; D ambiguous. CDR3 length: 15 amino acids. Germline CDR1 and CDR2: KGHSH and LQKENI. Between the trimmed V and J ends, which lost 0 bases and 0 bases, there was a span of 8 bases. The CDR3 loop reads CASSPPEEYQETQYF. DNA of the CDR3: TGTGCCAGCTCACCACCGGAAGAGTACCAAGAGACCCAGTACTTC.

The J gene is TRBJ2-5, the V gene TRBV5-4; perhaps TRBD2 as D (6 bases). The ends were cut back, 3 bases at V and 5 bases at J, with 17 bases in the middle. From germline, CDR1 is SGHNT and CDR2 YYREEE (reference sequence). The CDR3 covers 15 residues. The CDR3 coding sequence is TGTGCCAGCAGCTCGATTGGGGCGGGATCGGAGACCCAGTACTTC. The encoded protein is CASSSIGAGSETQYF.

This chain joins TRBV28 and TRBJ1-2; 8 bases are shared with TRBD1. The germline V gene has CDR1 MDHEN and CDR2 SYDVKM. Losses at the gene ends were 7 bases for V and 7 bases for J; bases not matched to a gene: 8. The CDR3 has 13 amino acids. CDR3 residues: CASTRQGYAGYTF. CDR3 bases: TGTGCCAGCACCAGACAGGGGTATGCTGGCTACACCTTC.

The rearrangement joins TRBV18 to TRBJ1-5; the D is unclear. V was clipped by 0 bases and J by 5 bases, with 11 bases between them. The CDR3 length is 15 residues. Germline loops: CDR1 KGHSH, CDR2 LQKENI. Written as DNA, the CDR3 is TGTGCCAGCTCACCACCATCGAGCCGGTATCAGCCCCAGCATTTT. Amino acids: CASSPPSSRYQPQHF.

CDR3: CASSVVLANTGELFF. DNA of the CDR3: TGTGCCAGCAGCGTAGTACTAGCGAACACCGGGGAGCTGTTTTTT. The chain recombines TRBV9 with TRBJ2-2, with a weak D call TRBD2 (5 bases). Deletions cut 0 bases from V and 0 bases from J, with 6 bases between. Germline CDR1 is SGDLS and CDR2 is YYNGEE. CDR3 length equals 15 residues.

The chain carries TRBV2 and TRBJ1-5, with 11 positions matching TRBD1. Losses at the gene ends were 5 bases for V and 4 bases for J; bases not matched to a gene: 7. CDR1 is SNHLY and CDR2 is FYNNEI in the germline V gene. CDR3 length: 16 amino acids. The CDR3 loop reads CASSRTGGLGNQPQHF. The CDR3 DNA reads as TGTGCCAGCAGTAGGACAGGGGGCCTCGGTAATCAGCCCCAGCATTTT.

The rearrangement joins TRBV25-1 to TRBJ2-5, with 8 bases that match TRBD2. V shed 2 bases and J 5 bases; nucleotides not matched to a gene: 7. This CDR3 contains 15 residues. Germline lookup yields CDR1 MGHDK and CDR2 SYGVNS. For the CDR3, the DNA is TGTGCCAGCAGTGAAGGGCGGGGGGCCAGGGAGACCCAGTACTTC. Encoded protein: CASSEGRGARETQYF. Using reference TRBV25-1 and TRBJ2-5 for the parts outside the CDR3, the full variable domain is EADIYQTPRYLVIGTGKKITLECSQTMGHDKMYWYQQDPGMELHLIHYSYGVNSTEKGDLSSESTVSRIRTEHFPLTLESARPSHTSQYLCASSEGRGARETQYFGPGTRLLVL.

The chain couples TRBV18 to TRBJ2-7; TRBD2 might be the D (7 bases). CDR3 length: 15 amino acids. Germline V gene sequence: CDR1 KGHSH, CDR2 LQKENI. The germline V and J ends were trimmed by 3 bases and 6 bases, with 18 bases remaining between them. The DNA of the CDR3 is TGTGCCAGCTCACCTCTGGGGGAGGGGGTCGGCGAGCAGTACTTC. Amino acid sequence: CASSPLGEGVGEQYF.

This CDR3 reads CAWRVPGTDNSPLHF. The CDR3 DNA sequence: TGTGCCTGGAGAGTTCCCGGGACAGATAATTCACCCCTCCACTTT. The chain uses TRBV30 and TRBJ1-6; TRBD1 matches at 7 bases. This CDR3 region has 15 residues. Looked up from germline, CDR1 is GTSNPN and CDR2 is SVGIG (reference sequence). Unmatched junction bases numbered 7, after V lost 3 bases and J lost 5 bases.

V and J are TRBV19 and TRBJ1-5; the D is unclear. Per germline, CDR1 LNHDA and CDR2 SQIVND (reference sequence). Trimming removed 1 base at V and 0 bases at J, with 4 bases between. The CDR3 sequence is 14 residues long. This chain's CDR3 is CASSIGNSNQPQHF. The CDR3 DNA follows: TGTGCCAGTAGTATAGGGAATAGCAATCAGCCCCAGCATTTT.

This chain joins TRBV28 and TRBJ1-2, with D unresolved. CDR3 length: 13 amino acids. The germline V gene has CDR1 MDHEN and CDR2 SYDVKM. The V gene lost 2 bases and the J gene lost 8 bases, with 12 bases spanning the gap. The DNA for the CDR3 is TGTGCCAGCAGTTTACCCGACCGCTTGGGCTACACCTTC. It encodes CASSLPDRLGYTF.

The V gene is TRBV5-1, the J gene TRBJ2-5, with 7 bases lining up with TRBD2. Looked up from germline, CDR1 is SGHRS and CDR2 is YFSETQ. The CDR3 totals 16 residues. The V gene end was trimmed by 0 bases and the J gene end by 2 bases; junction bases not matched to a gene: 7. Here the CDR3 DNA reads TGCGCCAGCAGCTTGGGGACACCCGGGGGGCAAGAGACCCAGTACTTC. It encodes CASSLGTPGGQETQYF.